This T cell receptor beta chain was documented in a study of blood T cell repertoires in COVID-19. Study-level information: Samples came from the United States, Italy and Spain, spanning acute and convalescent COVID-19. Sample material is recorded as cDNA or gDNA derived from T cells, B-cell-depleted T cells, or PBMCs.

CDR1 and CDR2 (germline): SQVTM, ANQGSEA. The germline V and J ends were trimmed by 8 bases and 0 bases, with 11 bases remaining between them. The CDR3 contains 13 residues. Authors' methods: Reference gene primers were amplified, and this amplification served to estimate nucleated cell counts. TCRdb's copy holds only in-frame clones and misses some; the assay was immunoSEQ multiplex PCR. D and trimming come from the DNA, and the V and J calls and clone size come from that table. This sample has roughly 50,000 clones; approximately 90% occur once, and the top ten carry over 11%. This sequence originates from a woman aged 60-75 years with active COVID-19. Sample: peripheral blood. V and J are TRBV29-1 and TRBJ2-1, with TRBD1 as a possible D gene (5 bases). CDR3 nucleotides: TGCAGCTGGGTTGGGGCCTCCTACAATGAGCAGTTCTTC. Amino acids: CSWVGASYNEQFF.